One sample yielded the 6 T cell receptor beta chains listed below, sequenced in a study of cytomegalovirus exposure and HLA in healthy donors. PCR used 60 Vbeta primers and 13 Jbeta primers. TCRdb's table, derived via immunoSEQ multiplex PCR, lists solely in-frame clones and lacks some. This sample has 150,000 to 200,000 clones; roughly 80% occur once, and the top ten carry around 3.1%. What was sequenced was PBMCs. The receptors stem from a woman aged 40 to 50 in good health and CMV-seronegative.

This chain links TRBV5-8 with TRBJ1-5; 9 nucleotides line up with TRBD1. Germline CDR1 is SGHTS and CDR2 is YDEGEE. This CDR3 region has 16 residues. J was trimmed by 1 base and V by 6 bases; bases with no gene match: 8. The DNA for the CDR3 is TGTGCCAGCACCGGGACAGGGTATCTAAGCAATCAGCCCCAGCATTTT. This encodes CASTGTGYLSNQPQHF. Looking up the rest from reference TRBV5-8 and TRBJ1-5 gives the full variable domain: EAGVTQSPTHLIKTRGQQATLRCSPISGHTSVYWYQQALGLGLQFLLWYDEGEERNRGNFPPRFSGRQFPNYSSELNVNALELEDSALYLCASTGTGYLSNQPQHFGDGTRLSIL.

The V and J genes are TRBV12-5 and TRBJ2-7; 9 bases fit TRBD2. V lost 6 bases to trimming and J lost 6 bases; unmatched junction nucleotides: 6. The CDR3 runs to 13 residues. Germline assignment: CDR1 LGHNT and CDR2 FRNRAP. In nucleotides, the CDR3 is TGTGCTAGTGGCCCCGCGGGGGGGGGCGAGCAGTACTTC. Its translation: CASGPAGGGEQYF.

The gene calls are TRBV2 and TRBJ2-3; tentatively, D is TRBD2 (6 bases). This CDR3 region has 14 residues. V lost 5 bases and J lost 2, with 11 bases in between. The germline V gene encodes CDR1 SNHLY and CDR2 FYNNEI. The CDR3 region has the DNA TGTGCCAGCAGTTCCCGGGAGATCACAGATACGCAGTATTTT. Amino acid sequence: CASSSREITDTQYF.

The J gene is TRBJ1-2, the V gene TRBV6-5; 7 bases line up with TRBD1. This CDR3 has 13 residues. CDR1 and CDR2 (germline): MNHEY, SVGAGI. With 6 bases clipped from V and 3 bases from J, the junction kept 4 bases outside the gene matches. The CDR3 here is CASRPGQYYGYTF. CDR3 coding DNA: TGTGCCAGCAGACCGGGACAGTACTATGGCTACACCTTC.

In the case of this clone: The junction departs from germline at one end; a sequencing error may be responsible. The chain combines TRBV29-1 with TRBJ2-7; maybe TRBD1 (6 bases). Germline CDR1 and CDR2: SQVTM and ANQGSEA. The CDR3 loop spans 13 amino acids. CDR3 DNA sequence: TGCGGCGTTGCGAGACAGGACTCCTACGAGCAGTACTTC. Translating it yields CGVARQDSYEQYF.

The genes are TRBV7-8 and TRBJ2-5, with D tentatively TRBD2 (5 bases). Between the trimmed V and J ends, which lost 3 bases and 7 bases, there was a span of 15 bases. CDR3 length: 14 amino acids. Germline loops: CDR1 SGHVS, CDR2 FQNEAQ. This CDR3 is CASSLAGGKGTQYF. The CDR3 nucleotides read TGTGCCAGCAGCTTGGCTGGAGGAAAAGGGACCCAGTACTTC.